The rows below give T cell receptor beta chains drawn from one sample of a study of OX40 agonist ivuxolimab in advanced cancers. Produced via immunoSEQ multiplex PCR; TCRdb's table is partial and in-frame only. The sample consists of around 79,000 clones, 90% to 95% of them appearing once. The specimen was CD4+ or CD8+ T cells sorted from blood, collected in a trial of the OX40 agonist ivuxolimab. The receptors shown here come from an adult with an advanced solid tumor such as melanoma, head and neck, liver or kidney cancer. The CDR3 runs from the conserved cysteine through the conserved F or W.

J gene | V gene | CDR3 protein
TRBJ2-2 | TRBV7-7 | CASSLGLAAGELFF
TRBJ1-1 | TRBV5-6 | CASSWRGRLNTEAFF
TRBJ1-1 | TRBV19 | CASSIGMNTEAFF
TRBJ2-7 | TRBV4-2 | CASSQGRQSYEQYF
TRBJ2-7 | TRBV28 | CASRPGQGGNEQYF
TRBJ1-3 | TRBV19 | CASRQGPNGNTIYF
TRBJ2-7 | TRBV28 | CAIGGAYEQYF
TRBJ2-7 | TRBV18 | CASSPELAGNYEQYF
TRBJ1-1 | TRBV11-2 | CASSLFHSEVAEAFF
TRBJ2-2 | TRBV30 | CAWRRLTNTGELFF
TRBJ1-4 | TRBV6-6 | CASSPILGGEKLFF
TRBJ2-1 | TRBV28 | CASSSTSGRENEQFF
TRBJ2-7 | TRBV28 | CASSLVPTPHEQYF
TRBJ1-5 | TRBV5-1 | CASSLMGGTNQPQHF
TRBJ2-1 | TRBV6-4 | CASSGLPDNEQFF
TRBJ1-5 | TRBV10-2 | CASSGPGLNQPQHF
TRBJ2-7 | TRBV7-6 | CASSSSGAGYEQYF
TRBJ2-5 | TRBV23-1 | CASRTDPPGAQYF
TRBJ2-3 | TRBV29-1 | CSVEVAGDTQYF
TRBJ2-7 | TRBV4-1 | CASSRGLARDYEQYF
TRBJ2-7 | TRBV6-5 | CASSVPGDRAFEQYF
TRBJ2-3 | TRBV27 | CASSLRSWDTQYF
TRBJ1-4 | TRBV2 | CASRTGGGYEKLFF